Below are 32 T cell receptor beta chains sequenced from a single sample in a study of CD8 T cells in ankylosing spondylitis. MiXCR, run by TCRdb on the 5' RACE reads, gives a single entry per CDR3 protein. The sample shows about 130,000 distinct CDR3 sequences, approximately 9.9% of them seen only once. The sample was blood, either unsorted or a sorted T cell fraction (not recorded which). The receptors were sampled from a male donor with ankylosing spondylitis or in good health (not recorded which).

The chain links TRBV7-9 to TRBJ2-3; tentatively, D is TRBD1 or TRBD2 (6 bases each). The CDR3 contains 15 residues. Germline assignment: CDR1 SEHNR and CDR2 FQNEAQ (reference sequence). V was cut by 4 bases and J by 5 bases, with 16 bases left in between. CDR3: CASSSRGTGGDTQYF. The CDR3 region has the DNA TGTGCCAGCAGCTCAAGGGGGACTGGCGGAGATACGCAGTATTTT.

This clonotype was seen at least ten times. The gene calls are TRBV4-1 and TRBJ2-1; D not resolved. Between the trimmed V and J ends, which lost 0 bases and 1 base, there was a span of 4 bases. CDR3 length: 14 amino acids. Germline V CDR1 and CDR2: MGHRA, YSYEKL. The CDR3 coding sequence is TGCGCCAGCAGCCAAGATTCGTCCTACAATGAGCAGTTCTTC. Protein: CASSQDSSYNEQFF.

The rearrangement links TRBV5-5 to TRBJ2-2; tentatively, D is TRBD2 (6 bases). V was clipped by 5 bases and J by 3 bases, with 14 bases between them. Germline V gene data show CDR1 as SGHKS and CDR2 as YYEKEE (reference sequence). The CDR3 consists of 15 residues. The DNA of the CDR3 is TGTGCCAGCAGACAAGGACTAATCGACACCGGGGAGCTGTTTTTT. Protein product: CASRQGLIDTGELFF.

The V gene is TRBV4-3, the J gene TRBJ2-5, with 11 bases that match TRBD1. The trim removed 0 bases at V and 4 bases at J, leaving 4 bases unmatched. This CDR3 is 16 amino acids long. The germline V gene encodes CDR1 LGHNA and CDR2 YSLEER. The CDR3 coding sequence is TGCGCCAGCAGCCAAGATTGGACAGGGGGCCGAGAGACCCAGTACTTC. Its translation: CASSQDWTGGRETQYF.

This clonotype was seen many times. J is TRBJ2-2 and V is TRBV7-3, with D possibly TRBD1 on 6 matching bases. CDR1 and CDR2 from the germline V gene are SGHTA and FQGTGA. This CDR3 has 19 residues. The germline V and J ends were trimmed by 5 bases and 5 bases, with 27 bases remaining between them. CDR3 sequence (DNA): TGTGCCAGCAGCCCCCAACCGAGGGTAGGGGGAGTCGGTACCGGGGAGCTGTTTTTT. Translation: CASSPQPRVGGVGTGELFF.

This clonotype was detected many times. The rearrangement joins TRBV7-2 to TRBJ1-2; tentative D call: TRBD1 (5 bases). Germline loops: CDR1 SGHTA, CDR2 FQGNSA. This CDR3 comprises 14 residues. Trimming cost V 1 base and J 4 bases, with 10 bases left between them. The CDR3 here is CASSLGGRSYGYTF. Written as DNA, the CDR3 is TGTGCCAGCAGCTTAGGGGGACGGAGCTATGGCTACACCTTC.

At least ten counts were recorded for this clonotype. This chain uses TRBV20-1 with TRBJ2-7; 8 bases match TRBD2. Trimming at V came to 0 bases and at J to 2 bases, leaving 6 bases not matched to a gene. The CDR3 length is 15 residues. From germline, CDR1 is DFQATT and CDR2 SNEGSKA (reference sequence). CDR3 region: CSARDLAGGTYEQYF. DNA for the CDR3: TGCAGTGCTAGAGATCTGGCGGGAGGCACCTACGAGCAGTACTTC.

The rearrangement joins TRBV7-9 to TRBJ2-6; 7 bases agree with TRBD1. The CDR3 runs 16 residues. V lost 5 bases, J lost 2 bases, and 6 bases stayed unmatched. Germline lookup yields CDR1 SEHNR and CDR2 FQNEAQ (reference sequence). The CDR3 loop is CASSANRGTGANVLTF. The DNA of the CDR3 is TGTGCCAGCAGCGCCAACAGGGGCACTGGGGCCAACGTCCTGACTTTC.

V gene TRBV20-1 combines with J gene TRBJ2-1, with 8 bases aligning to TRBD2. CDR3 length equals 14 residues. From germline, CDR1 is DFQATT and CDR2 SNEGSKA (reference sequence). J was trimmed by 2 bases and V by 4 bases; bases with no gene match: 4. The CDR3: CSANGLAAYNEQFF. DNA for the CDR3: TGCAGTGCTAACGGACTAGCAGCCTACAATGAGCAGTTCTTC.

This clonotype was observed at least ten times. The chain employs TRBV20-1 and TRBJ2-3; D might be TRBD2 (6 bases). Germline assignment: CDR1 DFQATT and CDR2 SNEGSKA (reference sequence). Trimming removed 4 bases from V and 3 bases from J, with 14 bases in between. This CDR3 spans 14 amino acids. The CDR3 region is CSATDPRGTDTQYF. The CDR3, as DNA: TGCAGTGCTACGGACCCTCGGGGGACAGATACGCAGTATTTT.

This clonotype was detected ten times or more. The CDR3 loop reads CASRDGTGGLTNYGYTF. The DNA of the CDR3 is TGCGCCAGCAGGGACGGGACAGGGGGCCTGACTAACTATGGCTACACCTTC. The V and J genes are TRBV5-1 and TRBJ1-2, with 12 bases fitting TRBD1. The junction had 8 bases not matched to a gene; V was cut back by 5 bases and J by 0 bases. This CDR3 spans 17 amino acids. Germline-derived CDR1 and CDR2 are SGHRS and YFSETQ.

This clonotype was observed a few times. CDR3 in amino acids: CASSPVPDRGQETQYF. The CDR3 DNA sequence: TGTGCCAGCTCACCTGTCCCGGACAGGGGGCAAGAGACCCAGTACTTC. J is TRBJ2-5 and V is TRBV18; TRBD1 agrees at 10 bases. The V segment lost 3 bases and the J segment 2 bases; nucleotides outside the gene matches: 6. The V gene's germline CDR1 is KGHSH and CDR2 LQKENI. The CDR3 covers 16 residues.

A few counts support this clonotype. The V call is TRBV7-2, the J call TRBJ2-3; 10 bases map to TRBD1. Germline CDR1 is SGHTA and CDR2 is FQGNSA. V shed 4 bases and J 3 bases; nucleotides not matched to a gene: 7. CDR3 size: 16 residues. The CDR3 bases are TGTGCCAGCAGCTCAGGGACAGGGGCGCTAACAGATACGCAGTATTTT. Its translation: CASSSGTGALTDTQYF.

In its sample, this clonotype was seen many times. The CDR3 reads CASSLVSADRGLIYEQYF. The DNA for the CDR3 is TGTGCCAGCAGCTTAGTCTCCGCCGACAGGGGGCTTATTTACGAGCAGTACTTC. The rearrangement joins TRBV11-2 to TRBJ2-7; 10 positions agree with TRBD1. Per germline, CDR1 SGHAT and CDR2 FQNNGV. With 1 base clipped from V and 4 bases from J, the junction kept 13 bases outside the gene matches. This CDR3 has 18 residues.

There are many counts of this clonotype. V gene TRBV12-3 or TRBV12-4 combines with J gene TRBJ2-7, with D tentatively TRBD1 (6 bases). With 3 bases removed from V and 4 bases from J, the gap between germline ends came to 13 bases. The CDR3 has 14 residues. As DNA, the CDR3 is TGTGCCAGCAGTTTTTGGGGGCTAGGGTACGAGCAGTACTTC. Translating gives CASSFWGLGYEQYF.

This clonotype was detected ten times or more. The V call is TRBV7-2, the J call TRBJ2-3; the D is unclear. The length of the CDR3 is 13 residues. Germline V lookup: CDR1 SGHTA, CDR2 FQGNSA. The V end was cut by 6 bases, the J end by 1 base, with 8 bases between. The CDR3 nucleotides read TGTGCCAGCAGTACTCGGCGCACAGATACGCAGTATTTT. It codes for CASSTRRTDTQYF.

This clonotype occurred many times. CDR3: CASGETDYNEQFF. In DNA, the CDR3 is TGTGCCAGCGGGGAGACTGACTACAATGAGCAGTTCTTC. The J gene is TRBJ2-1, the V gene TRBV2; maybe TRBD2 (5 bases). CDR1 and CDR2 from the germline V gene are SNHLY and FYNNEI. V was cut by 8 bases and J by 3 bases, with 11 bases left in between. This CDR3 has 13 amino acids.

The V gene is TRBV5-1, the J gene TRBJ1-5; D is unresolved. The germline V and J ends were trimmed by 0 bases and 9 bases, with 13 bases remaining between them. The germline CDR1 and CDR2 sequences are SGHRS and YFSETQ. The CDR3 totals 14 residues. The CDR3 nucleotides read TGCGCCAGCAGCTTGGACGGCGGCCCTGGGCCCCAGCATTTT. Protein product: CASSLDGGPGPQHF.

In DNA form, the CDR3 reads TGTGCCAGTAGTGCCAGGGTCGGAGGCAATCAGCCCCAGCATTTT. This encodes CASSARVGGNQPQHF. The chain is built from TRBV19 and TRBJ1-5; TRBD1 might be the D (5 bases). V lost 5 bases, J lost 2 bases, and 13 bases lay in between. CDR3 length: 15 amino acids. Germline V lookup: CDR1 LNHDA, CDR2 SQIVND (reference sequence).

This clonotype was recorded at least ten times. The genes are TRBV20-1 and TRBJ2-7, with TRBD2 identical over 11 bases. Germline lookup yields CDR1 DFQATT and CDR2 SNEGSKA (reference sequence). V trimming: 3 bases; J trimming: 1 base; junction bases outside the gene matches: 5. The CDR3 has 15 amino acids. For the CDR3, the DNA is TGCAGTGCTAGGGGGACTAGCGGAACTTCCTACGAGCAGTACTTC. Its translation is CSARGTSGTSYEQYF.

The table lists this clonotype with many counts. The chain recombines TRBV7-2 with TRBJ2-1, with TRBD2 matching over 8 bases. V lost 4 bases and J lost 1; bases outside the gene matches: 6. CDR1 and CDR2 (germline): SGHTA, FQGNSA. This CDR3 region has 16 residues. CDR3 loop: CASSSRGLASYNEQFF. The CDR3 DNA sequence: TGTGCCAGCAGCTCAAGAGGACTAGCTTCCTACAATGAGCAGTTCTTC.

There are many counts of this clonotype. This rearrangement joins TRBV7-2 to TRBJ1-6; D not certain. Trimming shortened V by 0 bases and J by 6 bases, and 12 bases separated the two germline ends. The CDR3 is 16 residues long. Germline CDR1 reads SGHTA; CDR2 reads FQGNSA. CDR3 region: CASSLARGLGNSPLHF. For the CDR3, the DNA is TGTGCCAGCAGCTTAGCGCGAGGGTTGGGTAATTCACCCCTCCACTTT.

This clonotype was detected ten times or more. The V call is TRBV6-2 or TRBV6-3, the J call TRBJ1-5; weak D call: TRBD1 (5 bases). CDR1 is MNHEY and CDR2 is SVGEGT in the germline V gene. The CDR3 runs 17 residues. Trimming removed 6 bases from V and 6 bases from J, with 24 bases in between. For the CDR3, the DNA is TGTGCCAGCAGCAAGGATGGCGACAGATTGGTTCCTCAGCCCCAGCATTTT. Translated, it gives CASSKDGDRLVPQPQHF.

At least ten counts were recorded for this clonotype. V usage is TRBV3-1 and J usage is TRBJ2-2, with TRBD2 matching 8 bases. Trimming took 3 bases from V and 5 from J; bases not matched to a gene: 14. CDR1 and CDR2 (germline): LGHDT, YNNKEL (reference sequence). CDR3 length: 18 residues. CDR3 sequence (DNA): TGTGCCAGCAGCCAGTCGAGTATCGGACTAGCAGTAACCGGGGAGCTGTTTTTT. Its translation is CASSQSSIGLAVTGELFF.

The J gene is TRBJ1-3, the V gene TRBV4-2, with TRBD1 matching over 9 bases. J gave up 3 bases and V 3 bases, and 3 bases lay outside the gene matches. The CDR3 is 15 amino acids. CDR1 LGHNA and CDR2 YNFKEQ come from the germline V gene. CDR3 DNA: TGTGCCAGCAGCCAGGAGACAGGGGGTGGAAACACCATATATTTT. This sequence encodes CASSQETGGGNTIYF.

This sequence joins TRBV5-1 and TRBJ2-1, with TRBD2 as a possible D gene (6 bases). Germline V CDR1 and CDR2: SGHRS, YFSETQ. The CDR3 is 17 residues long. Trimming removed 4 bases from V and 4 bases from J, with 21 bases in between. CDR3 nucleotide sequence: TGCGCCAGCAGCCCGGACGGGAGTCGAGGGAGATACAATGAGCAGTTCTTC. Translating gives CASSPDGSRGRYNEQFF.

This clonotype has only a few counts. The chain links TRBV10-3 to TRBJ2-1; D is unresolved. V dropped 3 bases and J dropped 7 bases, with 19 bases sitting between them. This CDR3 contains 16 residues. Germline V gene data show CDR1 as ENHRY and CDR2 as SYGVKD. The CDR3 nucleotides read TGTGCCATCAGTGAAAAAGGCGTTAGCATGGGGAATGAGCAGTTCTTC. Translation: CAISEKGVSMGNEQFF.

At least ten counts were recorded for this clonotype. The CDR3 nucleotides read TGCAGCGTTCCCCGGGGGACTACCACCGGGGAGCTGTTTTTT. It yields the protein CSVPRGTTTGELFF. V is TRBV29-1 and J is TRBJ2-2; 7 positions match TRBD2. The ends lost 5 bases at V and 4 bases at J; junction bases unmatched: 7. The CDR3 loop spans 14 amino acids. Germline values: CDR1 SQVTM, CDR2 ANQGSEA.

The chain uses TRBV19 and TRBJ2-1, with D perhaps TRBD1 (5 bases). V gave up 9 bases and J gave up 1 base, with 13 bases separating them. This CDR3 is 14 amino acids long. Germline lookup yields CDR1 LNHDA and CDR2 SQIVND (reference sequence). CDR3 sequence: CASARGGSYNEQFF. The CDR3 DNA sequence: TGTGCCAGCGCAAGGGGTGGATCCTACAATGAGCAGTTCTTC. Full variable domain (rest looked up from reference TRBV19 and TRBJ2-1): DGGITQSPKYLFRKEGQNVTLSCEQNLNHDAMYWYRQDPGQGLRLIYYSQIVNDFQKGDIAEGYSVSREKKESFPLTVTSAQKNPTAFYLCASARGGSYNEQFFGPGTRLTVL.

This chain links TRBV3-1 with TRBJ2-3; 7 bases match TRBD2. V trimming: 4 bases; J trimming: 6 bases; junction bases outside the gene matches: 10. There are 15 residues in the CDR3. The germline CDR1 and CDR2 sequences are LGHDT and YNNKEL (reference sequence). This CDR3 is CASSPEGRAADTQYF. CDR3 sequence (DNA): TGTGCCAGCAGCCCGGAAGGGAGGGCGGCGGATACGCAGTATTTT.

This clonotype was observed many times. This rearrangement joins TRBV7-3 to TRBJ2-4; 10 positions match TRBD1. The junction had 4 bases not matched to a gene; V was cut back by 0 bases and J by 8 bases. Germline CDR1 SGHTA, CDR2 FQGTGA. This CDR3 is built from 15 residues. The CDR3, as DNA: TGTGCCAGCAGCTTAACTGGGACAGGGGTTGACATTCAGTACTTC. It codes for CASSLTGTGVDIQYF.

Concerning this clonotype: Mismatch with germline at one junction end may stem from a read error. The chain links TRBV5-5 to TRBJ2-5; TRBD1 aligns across 7 bases. The germline V gene encodes CDR1 SGHKS and CDR2 YYEKEE (reference sequence). This CDR3 comprises 17 residues. The CDR3 bases are TGCGCCATCAGCTTGCAACCCCGGGACAGAAGCCAAGAGACCCAGTACTTC. This translates into CAISLQPRDRSQETQYF.